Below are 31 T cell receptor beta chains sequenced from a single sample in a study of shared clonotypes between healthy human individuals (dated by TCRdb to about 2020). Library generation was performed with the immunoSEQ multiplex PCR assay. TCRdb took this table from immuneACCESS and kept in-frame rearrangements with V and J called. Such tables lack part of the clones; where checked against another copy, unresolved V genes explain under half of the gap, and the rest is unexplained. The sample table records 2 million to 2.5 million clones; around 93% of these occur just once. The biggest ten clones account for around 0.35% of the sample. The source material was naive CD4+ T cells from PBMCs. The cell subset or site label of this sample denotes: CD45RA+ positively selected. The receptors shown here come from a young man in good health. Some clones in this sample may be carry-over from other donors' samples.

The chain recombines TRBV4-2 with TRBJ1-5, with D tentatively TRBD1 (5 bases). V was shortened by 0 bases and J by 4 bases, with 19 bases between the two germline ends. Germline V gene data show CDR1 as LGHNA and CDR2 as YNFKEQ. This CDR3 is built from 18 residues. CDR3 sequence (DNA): TGTGCCAGCAGCCAAGAAACAGGTTCCCAGGGTAGGAATCAGCCCCAGCATTTT. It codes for CASSQETGSQGRNQPQHF.

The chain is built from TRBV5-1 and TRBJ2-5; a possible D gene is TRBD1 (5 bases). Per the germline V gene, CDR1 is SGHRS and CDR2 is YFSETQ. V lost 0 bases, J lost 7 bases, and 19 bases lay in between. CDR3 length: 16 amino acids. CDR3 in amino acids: CASSLESGPSRVTQYF. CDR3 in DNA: TGCGCCAGCAGCTTGGAGTCAGGGCCTTCCAGGGTGACCCAGTACTTC.

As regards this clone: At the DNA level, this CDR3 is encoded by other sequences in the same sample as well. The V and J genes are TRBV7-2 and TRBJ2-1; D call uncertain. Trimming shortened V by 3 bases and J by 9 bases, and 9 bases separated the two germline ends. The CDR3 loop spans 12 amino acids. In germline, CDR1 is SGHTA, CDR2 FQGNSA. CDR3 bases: TGTGCCAGCAGCTTCAGTCTTGGTGAGCAGTTCTTC. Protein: CASSFSLGEQFF.

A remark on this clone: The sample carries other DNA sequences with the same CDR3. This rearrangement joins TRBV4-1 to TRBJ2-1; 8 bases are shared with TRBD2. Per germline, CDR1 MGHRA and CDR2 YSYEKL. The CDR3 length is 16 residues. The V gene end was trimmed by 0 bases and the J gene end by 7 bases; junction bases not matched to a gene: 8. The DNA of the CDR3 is TGCGCCAGCAGCCAAGATCGGCTAGCGGGTGGGAATGAGCAGTTCTTC. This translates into CASSQDRLAGGNEQFF.

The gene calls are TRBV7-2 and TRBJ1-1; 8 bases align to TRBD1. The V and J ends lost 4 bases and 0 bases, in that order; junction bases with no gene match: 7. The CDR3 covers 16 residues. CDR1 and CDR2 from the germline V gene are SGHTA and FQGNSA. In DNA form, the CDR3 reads TGTGCCAGCAGCTCCAATCGACAGGGGATGAACACTGAAGCTTTCTTT. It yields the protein CASSSNRQGMNTEAFF.

The CDR3 loop reads CASSPPKGATEAFF. DNA for the CDR3: TGTGCCAGCTCACCCCCGAAAGGGGCCACTGAAGCTTTCTTT. The chain carries TRBV18 and TRBJ1-1; perhaps TRBD1 as D (5 bases). This CDR3 is built from 14 residues. Germline V CDR1 and CDR2: KGHSH, LQKENI. V was shortened by 3 bases and J by 4 bases, with 12 bases between the two germline ends.

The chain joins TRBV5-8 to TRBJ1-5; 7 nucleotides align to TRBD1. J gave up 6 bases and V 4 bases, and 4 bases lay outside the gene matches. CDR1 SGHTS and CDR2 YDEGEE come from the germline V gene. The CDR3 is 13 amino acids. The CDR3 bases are TGTGCCAGCAGCAGGGGGCAGGGTCAGCCCCAGCATTTT. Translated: CASSRGQGQPQHF.

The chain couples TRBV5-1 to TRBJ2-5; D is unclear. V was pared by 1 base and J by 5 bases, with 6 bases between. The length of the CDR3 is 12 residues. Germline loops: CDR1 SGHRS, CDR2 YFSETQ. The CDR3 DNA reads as TGCGCCAGCAGCTTGTTCGGGGAGACCCAGTACTTC. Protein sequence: CASSLFGETQYF.

The CDR3 reads CASSLRGTSGFDNEQFF. DNA for the CDR3: TGTGCCAGCAGCTTACGGGGGACTAGCGGGTTCGACAATGAGCAGTTCTTC. The V call is TRBV7-8, the J call TRBJ2-1, with 12 bases that match TRBD2. J lost 5 bases, V lost 2 bases, and 7 bases had no gene match. Germline V gene data show CDR1 as SGHVS and CDR2 as FQNEAQ. The CDR3 covers 17 residues.

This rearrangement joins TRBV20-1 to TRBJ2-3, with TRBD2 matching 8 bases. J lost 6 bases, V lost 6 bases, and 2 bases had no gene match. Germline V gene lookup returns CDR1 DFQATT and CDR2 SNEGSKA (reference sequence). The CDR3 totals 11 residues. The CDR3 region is CSARTSDTQYF. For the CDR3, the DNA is TGCAGTGCGCGGACTAGCGATACGCAGTATTTT.

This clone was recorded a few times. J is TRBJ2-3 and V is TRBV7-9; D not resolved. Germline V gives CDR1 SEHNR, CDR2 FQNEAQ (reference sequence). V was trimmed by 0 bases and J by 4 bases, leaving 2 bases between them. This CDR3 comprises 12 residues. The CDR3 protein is CASSLAPDTQYF. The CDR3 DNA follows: TGTGCCAGCAGCTTAGCCCCAGATACGCAGTATTTT.

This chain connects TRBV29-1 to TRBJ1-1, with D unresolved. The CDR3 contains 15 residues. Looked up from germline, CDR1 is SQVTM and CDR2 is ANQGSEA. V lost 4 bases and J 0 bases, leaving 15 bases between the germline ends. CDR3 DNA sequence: TGCAGCGTTGCAACCCGCCAGAGCATGAACACTGAAGCTTTCTTT. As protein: CSVATRQSMNTEAFF.

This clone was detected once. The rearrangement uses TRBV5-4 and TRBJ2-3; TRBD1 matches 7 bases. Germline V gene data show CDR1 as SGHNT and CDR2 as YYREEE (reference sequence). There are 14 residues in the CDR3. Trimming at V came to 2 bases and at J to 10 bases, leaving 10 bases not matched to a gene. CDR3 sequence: CASSLDRDSDAQYF. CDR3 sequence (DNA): TGTGCCAGCAGCTTAGACCGGGACAGTGACGCGCAGTATTTT.

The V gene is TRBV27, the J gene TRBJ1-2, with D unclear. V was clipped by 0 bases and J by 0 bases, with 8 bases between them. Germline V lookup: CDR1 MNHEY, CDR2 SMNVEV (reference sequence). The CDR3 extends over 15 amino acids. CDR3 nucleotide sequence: TGTGCCAGCAGTTTATCTCTAGGGTCTAACTATGGCTACACCTTC. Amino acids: CASSLSLGSNYGYTF.

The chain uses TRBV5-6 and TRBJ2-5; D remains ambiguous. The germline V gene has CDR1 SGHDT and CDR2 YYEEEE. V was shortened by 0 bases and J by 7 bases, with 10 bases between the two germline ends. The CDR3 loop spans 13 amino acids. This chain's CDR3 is CASSLVGVGTQYF. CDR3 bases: TGTGCCAGCAGCTTGGTTGGGGTAGGGACCCAGTACTTC.

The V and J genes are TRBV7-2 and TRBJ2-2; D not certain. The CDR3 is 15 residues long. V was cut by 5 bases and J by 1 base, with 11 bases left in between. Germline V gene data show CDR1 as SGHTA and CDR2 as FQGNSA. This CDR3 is CASSPTRGNTGELFF. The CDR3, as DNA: TGTGCCAGCAGCCCCACCCGCGGGAACACCGGGGAGCTGTTTTTT. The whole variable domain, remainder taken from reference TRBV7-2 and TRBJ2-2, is GAGVSQSPSNKVTEKGKDVELRCDPISGHTALYWYRQSLGQGLEFLIYFQGNSAPDKSGLPSDRFSAERTGGSVSTLTIQRTQQEDSAVYLCASSPTRGNTGELFFGEGSRLTVL.

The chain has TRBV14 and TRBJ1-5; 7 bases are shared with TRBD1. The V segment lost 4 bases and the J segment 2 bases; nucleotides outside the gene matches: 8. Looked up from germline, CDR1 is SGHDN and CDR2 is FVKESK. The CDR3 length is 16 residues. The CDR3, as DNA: TGTGCCAGCAGCCCAGGGGGGGGGTATGGCAATCAGCCCCAGCATTTT. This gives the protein CASSPGGGYGNQPQHF.

The DNA for the CDR3 is TGTGCCAGCAGTTCAGCTCCACCAACCTCTAACTATGGCTACACCTTC. It is translated as CASSSAPPTSNYGYTF. J is TRBJ1-2 and V is TRBV28; D is ambiguous. The CDR3 covers 16 residues. The ends were cut back, 4 bases at V and 0 bases at J, with 15 bases in the middle. Germline CDR1 reads MDHEN; CDR2 reads SYDVKM.

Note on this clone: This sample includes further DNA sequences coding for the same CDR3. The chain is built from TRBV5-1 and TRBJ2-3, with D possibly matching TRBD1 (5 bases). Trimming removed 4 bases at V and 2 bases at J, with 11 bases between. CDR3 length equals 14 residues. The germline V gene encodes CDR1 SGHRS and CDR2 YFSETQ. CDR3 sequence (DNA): TGCGCCAGCAGCACCGACAGATCCACAGATACGCAGTATTTT. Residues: CASSTDRSTDTQYF.

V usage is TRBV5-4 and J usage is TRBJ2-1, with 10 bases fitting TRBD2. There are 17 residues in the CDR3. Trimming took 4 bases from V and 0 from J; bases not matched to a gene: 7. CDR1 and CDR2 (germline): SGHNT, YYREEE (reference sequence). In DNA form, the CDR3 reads TGTGCCAGCAGCGGGTGGACTAGCGGAAGCTCCTACAATGAGCAGTTCTTC. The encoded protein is CASSGWTSGSSYNEQFF.

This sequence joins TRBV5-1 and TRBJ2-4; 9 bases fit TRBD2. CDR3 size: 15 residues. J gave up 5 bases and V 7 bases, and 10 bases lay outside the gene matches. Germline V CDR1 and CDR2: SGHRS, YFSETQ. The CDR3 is CASAVGREGQNIQYF. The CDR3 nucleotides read TGCGCCAGCGCCGTCGGGCGGGAGGGCCAAAACATTCAGTACTTC.

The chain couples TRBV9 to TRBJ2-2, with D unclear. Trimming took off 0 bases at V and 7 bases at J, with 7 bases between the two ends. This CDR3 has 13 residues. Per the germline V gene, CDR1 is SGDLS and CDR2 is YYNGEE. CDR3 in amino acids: CASSVAHGGELFF. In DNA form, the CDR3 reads TGTGCCAGCAGCGTAGCTCATGGCGGGGAGCTGTTTTTT.

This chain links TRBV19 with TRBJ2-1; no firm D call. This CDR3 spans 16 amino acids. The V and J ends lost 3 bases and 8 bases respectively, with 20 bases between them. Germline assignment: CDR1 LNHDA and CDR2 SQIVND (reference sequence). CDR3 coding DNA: TGTGCCAGTAGTATGGGCTTCCCTCTCCTTGCCGATGAGCAGTTCTTC. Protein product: CASSMGFPLLADEQFF.

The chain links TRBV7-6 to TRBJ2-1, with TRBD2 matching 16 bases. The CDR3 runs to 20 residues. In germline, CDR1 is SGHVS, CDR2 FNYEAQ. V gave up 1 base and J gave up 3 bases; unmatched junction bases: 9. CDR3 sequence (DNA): TGTGCCAGCAGCTTAGGGCCCGGGACTAGCGGGAGGGCAATCTACAATGAGCAGTTCTTC. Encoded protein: CASSLGPGTSGRAIYNEQFF.

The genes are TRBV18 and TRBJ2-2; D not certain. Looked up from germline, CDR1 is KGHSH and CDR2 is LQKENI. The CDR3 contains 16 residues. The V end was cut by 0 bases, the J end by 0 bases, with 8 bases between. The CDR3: CASSPPGRTNTGELFF. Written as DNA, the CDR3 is TGTGCCAGCTCACCACCCGGGCGCACGAACACCGGGGAGCTGTTTTTT.

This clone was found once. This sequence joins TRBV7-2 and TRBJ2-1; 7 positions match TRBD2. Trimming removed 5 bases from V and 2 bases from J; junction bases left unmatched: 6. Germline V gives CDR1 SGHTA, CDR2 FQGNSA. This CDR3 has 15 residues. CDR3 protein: CASSPGLDTYNEQFF. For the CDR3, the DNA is TGTGCCAGCAGCCCCGGACTAGATACCTACAATGAGCAGTTCTTC.

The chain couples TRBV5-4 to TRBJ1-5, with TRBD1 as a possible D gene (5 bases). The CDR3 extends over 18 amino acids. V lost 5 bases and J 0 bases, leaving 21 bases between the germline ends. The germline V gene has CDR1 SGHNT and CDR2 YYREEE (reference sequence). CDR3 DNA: TGTGCCAGCAGACCCAGTTGGGACTCCCTTTATAGCAATCAGCCCCAGCATTTT. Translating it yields CASRPSWDSLYSNQPQHF.

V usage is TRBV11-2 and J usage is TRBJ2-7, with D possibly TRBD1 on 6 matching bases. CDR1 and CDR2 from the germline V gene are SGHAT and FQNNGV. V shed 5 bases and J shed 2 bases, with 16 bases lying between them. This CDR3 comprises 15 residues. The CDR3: CASSLTGTPAYEQYF. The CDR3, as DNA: TGTGCCAGCAGCCTTACCGGGACACCCGCCTACGAGCAGTACTTC.

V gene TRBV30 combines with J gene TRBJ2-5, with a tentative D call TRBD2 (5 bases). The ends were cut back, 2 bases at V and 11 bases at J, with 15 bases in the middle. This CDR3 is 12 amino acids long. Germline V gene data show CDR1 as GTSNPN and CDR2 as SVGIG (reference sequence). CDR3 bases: TGTGCCTGGAGTTTTGAGGGAATGGAGCAGTACTTC. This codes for CAWSFEGMEQYF.

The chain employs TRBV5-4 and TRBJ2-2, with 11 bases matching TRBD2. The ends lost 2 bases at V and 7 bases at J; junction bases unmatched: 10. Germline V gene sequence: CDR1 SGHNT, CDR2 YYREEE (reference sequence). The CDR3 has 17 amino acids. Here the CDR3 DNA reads TGTGCCAGCAGCTTACCCCTAGCGGGAGGTCCCCACGGGGAGCTGTTTTTT. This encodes CASSLPLAGGPHGELFF.

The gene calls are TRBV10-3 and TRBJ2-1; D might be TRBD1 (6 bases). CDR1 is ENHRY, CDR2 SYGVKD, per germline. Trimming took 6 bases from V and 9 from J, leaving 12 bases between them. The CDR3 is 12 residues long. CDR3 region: CAIRTRGSEQFF. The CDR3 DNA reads TGTGCCATCAGGACCAGGGGCAGTGAGCAGTTCTTC.